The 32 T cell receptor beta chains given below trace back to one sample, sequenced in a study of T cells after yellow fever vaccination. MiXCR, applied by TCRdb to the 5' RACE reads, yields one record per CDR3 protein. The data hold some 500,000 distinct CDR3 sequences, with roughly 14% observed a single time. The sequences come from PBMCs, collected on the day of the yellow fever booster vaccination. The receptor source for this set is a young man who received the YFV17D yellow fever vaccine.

The CDR3 DNA is TGCGCCAGCAGCTTAGGACTAGCGGGTTTTAGCTCCTACAATGAGCAGTTCTTC. It is translated as CASSLGLAGFSSYNEQFF. The gene calls are TRBV5-1 and TRBJ2-1, with 11 bases aligning to TRBD2. The V gene's germline CDR1 is SGHRS and CDR2 YFSETQ. The CDR3 consists of 18 residues. Losses at the gene ends were 2 bases for V and 0 bases for J; bases not matched to a gene: 7.

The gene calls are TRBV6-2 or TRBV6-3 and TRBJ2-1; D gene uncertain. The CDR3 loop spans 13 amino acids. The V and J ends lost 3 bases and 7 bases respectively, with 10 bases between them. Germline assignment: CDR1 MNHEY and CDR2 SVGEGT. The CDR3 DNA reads TGTGCCAGCAGTTATAGCCTTCGGAATGAGCAGTTCTTC. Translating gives CASSYSLRNEQFF.

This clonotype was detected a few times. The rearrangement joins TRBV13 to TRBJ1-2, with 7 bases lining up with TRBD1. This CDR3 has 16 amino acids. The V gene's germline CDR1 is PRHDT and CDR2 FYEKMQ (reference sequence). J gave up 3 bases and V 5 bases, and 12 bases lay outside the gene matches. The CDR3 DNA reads TGTGCCAGCAGCGCTCTGTTAGGGGGCGGTTACTATGGCTACACCTTC. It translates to CASSALLGGGYYGYTF. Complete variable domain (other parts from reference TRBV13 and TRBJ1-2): AAGVIQSPRHLIKEKRETATLKCYPIPRHDTVYWYQQGPGQDPQFLISFYEKMQSDKGSIPDRFSAQQFSDYHSELNMSSLELGDSALYFCASSALLGGGYYGYTFGSGTRLTVV.

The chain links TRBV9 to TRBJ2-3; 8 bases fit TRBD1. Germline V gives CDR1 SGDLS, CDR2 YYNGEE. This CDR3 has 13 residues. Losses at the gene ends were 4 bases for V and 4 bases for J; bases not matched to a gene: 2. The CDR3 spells CASSTDRADTQYF. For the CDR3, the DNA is TGTGCCAGCAGCACGGACAGGGCAGATACGCAGTATTTT.

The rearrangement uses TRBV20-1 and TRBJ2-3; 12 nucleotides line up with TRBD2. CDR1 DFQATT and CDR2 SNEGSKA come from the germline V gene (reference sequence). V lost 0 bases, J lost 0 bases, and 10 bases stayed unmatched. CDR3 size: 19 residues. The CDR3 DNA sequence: TGCAGTGCTAGAGACACTCTTTCCGGGACTAGCGGGAGCACAGATACGCAGTATTTT. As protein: CSARDTLSGTSGSTDTQYF.

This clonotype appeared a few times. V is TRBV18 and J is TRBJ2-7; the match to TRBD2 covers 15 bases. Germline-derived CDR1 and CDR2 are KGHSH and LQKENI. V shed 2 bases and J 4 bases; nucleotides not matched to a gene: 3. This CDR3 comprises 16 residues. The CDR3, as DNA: TGTGCCAGCTCACCAGGGACTAGCGGGAGGAATTACGAGCAGTACTTC. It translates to CASSPGTSGRNYEQYF.

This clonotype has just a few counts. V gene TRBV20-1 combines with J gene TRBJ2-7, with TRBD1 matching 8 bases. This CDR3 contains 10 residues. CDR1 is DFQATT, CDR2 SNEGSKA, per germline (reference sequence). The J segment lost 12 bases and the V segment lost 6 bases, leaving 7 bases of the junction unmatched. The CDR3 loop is CSALGTGWYF. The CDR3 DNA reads TGCAGTGCCTTAGGGACAGGATGGTACTTC.

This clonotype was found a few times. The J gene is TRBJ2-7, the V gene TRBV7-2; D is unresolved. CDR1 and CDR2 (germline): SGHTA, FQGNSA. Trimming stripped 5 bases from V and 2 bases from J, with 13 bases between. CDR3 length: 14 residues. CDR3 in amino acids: CASSPDSKTYEQYF. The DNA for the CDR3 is TGTGCCAGCAGCCCAGACTCGAAAACCTACGAGCAGTACTTC.

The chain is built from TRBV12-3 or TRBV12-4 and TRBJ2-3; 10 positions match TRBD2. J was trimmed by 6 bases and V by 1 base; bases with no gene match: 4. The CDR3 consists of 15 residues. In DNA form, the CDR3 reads TGTGCCAGCAGTTTAGACGGTAGCGGGAGGGATACGCAGTATTTT. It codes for CASSLDGSGRDTQYF.

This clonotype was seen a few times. The CDR3, as DNA: TGTGCCAGCAGAACCGTAGAGACCCAGTACTTC. Translating it yields CASRTVETQYF. This chain joins TRBV2 and TRBJ2-5; D is unclear. The CDR3 loop spans 11 amino acids. Trimming cost V 6 bases and J 4 bases, with 6 bases left between them. Looked up from germline, CDR1 is SNHLY and CDR2 is FYNNEI.

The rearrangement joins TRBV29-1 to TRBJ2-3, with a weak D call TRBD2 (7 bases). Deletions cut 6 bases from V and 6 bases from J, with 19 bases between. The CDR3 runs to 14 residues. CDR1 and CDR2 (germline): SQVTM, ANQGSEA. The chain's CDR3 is CSVEGGAHVDTQYF. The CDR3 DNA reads TGCAGCGTCGAGGGGGGGGCGCATGTGGATACGCAGTATTTT.

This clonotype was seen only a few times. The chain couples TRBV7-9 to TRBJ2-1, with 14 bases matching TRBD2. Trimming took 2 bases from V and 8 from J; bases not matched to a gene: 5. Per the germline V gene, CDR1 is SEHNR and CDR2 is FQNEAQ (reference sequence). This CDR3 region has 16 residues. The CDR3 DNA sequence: TGTGCCAGCAGCTTAAGGGGACTAGCGGGAGTAGATGAGCAGTTCTTC. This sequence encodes CASSLRGLAGVDEQFF.

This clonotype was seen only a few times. Here the CDR3 DNA reads TGTGCCAGCAGCTTAGACCCCAGCTACAATGAGCAGTTCTTC. Amino acid sequence: CASSLDPSYNEQFF. The chain employs TRBV7-2 and TRBJ2-1; D is unresolved. CDR1 is SGHTA and CDR2 is FQGNSA in the germline V gene. V was trimmed by 1 base and J by 3 bases, leaving 7 bases between them. The CDR3 is 14 amino acids.

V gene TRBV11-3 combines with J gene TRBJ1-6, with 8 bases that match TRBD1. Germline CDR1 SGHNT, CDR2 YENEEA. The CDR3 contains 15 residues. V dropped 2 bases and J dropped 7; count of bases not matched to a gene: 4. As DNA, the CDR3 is TGTGCCAGCAGCTTATCCGGGACAGGAAATTCACCCCTCCACTTT. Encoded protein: CASSLSGTGNSPLHF.

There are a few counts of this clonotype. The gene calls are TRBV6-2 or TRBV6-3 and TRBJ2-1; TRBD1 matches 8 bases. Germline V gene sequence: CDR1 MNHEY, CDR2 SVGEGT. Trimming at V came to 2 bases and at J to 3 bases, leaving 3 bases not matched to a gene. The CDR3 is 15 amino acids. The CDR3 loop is CASSYGTGNYNEQFF. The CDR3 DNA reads TGTGCCAGCAGTTACGGGACAGGTAACTACAATGAGCAGTTCTTC.

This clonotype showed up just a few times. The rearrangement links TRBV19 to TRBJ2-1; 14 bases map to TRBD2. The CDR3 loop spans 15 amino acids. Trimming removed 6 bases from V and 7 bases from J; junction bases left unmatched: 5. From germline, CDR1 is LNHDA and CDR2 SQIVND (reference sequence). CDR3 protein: CASRWGLAGVNEQFF. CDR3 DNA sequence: TGTGCCAGTAGGTGGGGACTAGCGGGAGTAAATGAGCAGTTCTTC.

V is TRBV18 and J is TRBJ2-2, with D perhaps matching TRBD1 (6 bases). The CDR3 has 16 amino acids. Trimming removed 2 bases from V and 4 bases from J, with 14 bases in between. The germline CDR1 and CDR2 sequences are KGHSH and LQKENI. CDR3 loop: CASSPNRQGSTGELFF. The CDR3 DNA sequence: TGTGCCAGCTCACCAAATCGGCAGGGGAGCACCGGGGAGCTGTTTTTT.

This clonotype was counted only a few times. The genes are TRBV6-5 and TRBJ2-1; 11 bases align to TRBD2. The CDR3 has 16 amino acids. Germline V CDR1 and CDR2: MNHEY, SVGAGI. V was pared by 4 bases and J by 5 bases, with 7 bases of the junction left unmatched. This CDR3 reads CASSFLLAGDHNEQFF. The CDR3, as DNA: TGTGCCAGCAGTTTTCTACTAGCGGGAGACCACAATGAGCAGTTCTTC.

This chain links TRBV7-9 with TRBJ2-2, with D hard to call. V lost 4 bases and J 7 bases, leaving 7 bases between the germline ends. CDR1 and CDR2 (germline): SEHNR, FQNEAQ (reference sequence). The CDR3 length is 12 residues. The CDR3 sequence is CASSSNGGELFF. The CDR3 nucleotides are TGTGCCAGCAGCTCTAACGGCGGGGAGCTGTTTTTT.

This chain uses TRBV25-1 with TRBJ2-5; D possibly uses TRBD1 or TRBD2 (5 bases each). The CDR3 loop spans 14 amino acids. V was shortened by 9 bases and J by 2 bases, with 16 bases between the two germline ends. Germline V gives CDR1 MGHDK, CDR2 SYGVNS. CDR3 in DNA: TGTGCCAGAACTCGGGACGCAAGACAAGAGACCCAGTACTTC. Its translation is CARTRDARQETQYF. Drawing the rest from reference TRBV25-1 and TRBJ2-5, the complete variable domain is EADIYQTPRYLVIGTGKKITLECSQTMGHDKMYWYQQDPGMELHLIHYSYGVNSTEKGDLSSESTVSRIRTEHFPLTLESARPSHTSQYLCARTRDARQETQYFGPGTRLLVL.

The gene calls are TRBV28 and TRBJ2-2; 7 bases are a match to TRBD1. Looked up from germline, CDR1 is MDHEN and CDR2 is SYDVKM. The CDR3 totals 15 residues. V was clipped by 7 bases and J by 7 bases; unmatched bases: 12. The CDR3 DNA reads TGTGCCAGCATCCAGAGCAGGGGGATAGGCGGGGAGCTGTTTTTT. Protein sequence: CASIQSRGIGGELFF.

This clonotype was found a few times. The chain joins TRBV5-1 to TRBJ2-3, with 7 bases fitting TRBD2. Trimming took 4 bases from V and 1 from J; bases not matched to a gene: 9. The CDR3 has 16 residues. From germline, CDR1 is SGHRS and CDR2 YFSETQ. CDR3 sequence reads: CASSDPRGGGTDTQYF. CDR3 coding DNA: TGCGCCAGCAGCGACCCCCGGGGAGGGGGCACAGATACGCAGTATTTT.

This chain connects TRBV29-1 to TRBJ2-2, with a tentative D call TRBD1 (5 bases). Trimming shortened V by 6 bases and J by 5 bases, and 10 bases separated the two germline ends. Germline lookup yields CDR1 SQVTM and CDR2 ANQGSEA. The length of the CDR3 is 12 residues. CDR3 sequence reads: CSVATGTGELFF. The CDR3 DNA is TGCAGCGTCGCTACAGGAACCGGGGAGCTGTTTTTT.

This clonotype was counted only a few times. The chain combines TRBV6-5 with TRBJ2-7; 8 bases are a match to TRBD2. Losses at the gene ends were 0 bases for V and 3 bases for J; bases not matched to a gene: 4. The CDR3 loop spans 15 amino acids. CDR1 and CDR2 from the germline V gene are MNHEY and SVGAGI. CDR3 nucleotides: TGTGCCAGCAGTTACTCGAGCGGGGGAGTCTACGAGCAGTACTTC. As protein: CASSYSSGGVYEQYF.

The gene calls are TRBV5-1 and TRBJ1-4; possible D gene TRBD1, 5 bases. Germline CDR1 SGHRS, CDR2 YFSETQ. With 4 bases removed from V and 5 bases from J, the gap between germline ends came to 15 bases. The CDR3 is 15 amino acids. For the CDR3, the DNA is TGCGCCAGCAGCGGGATGGGGACCCCAAATGAAAAACTGTTTTTT. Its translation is CASSGMGTPNEKLFF.

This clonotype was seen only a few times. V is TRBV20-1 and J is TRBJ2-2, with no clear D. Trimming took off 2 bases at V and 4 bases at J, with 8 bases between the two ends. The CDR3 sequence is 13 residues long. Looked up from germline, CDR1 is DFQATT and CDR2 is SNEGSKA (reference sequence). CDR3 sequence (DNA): TGCAGTGCTAGATGGCCGATCACCGGGGAGCTGTTTTTT. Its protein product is CSARWPITGELFF.

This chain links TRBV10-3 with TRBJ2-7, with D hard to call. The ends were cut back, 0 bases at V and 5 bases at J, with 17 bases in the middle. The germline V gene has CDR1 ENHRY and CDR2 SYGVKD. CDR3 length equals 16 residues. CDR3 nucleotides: TGTGCCATCAGTGAGTCCCCCAGCCCCCGGGCCGACGAGCAGTACTTC. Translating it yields CAISESPSPRADEQYF.

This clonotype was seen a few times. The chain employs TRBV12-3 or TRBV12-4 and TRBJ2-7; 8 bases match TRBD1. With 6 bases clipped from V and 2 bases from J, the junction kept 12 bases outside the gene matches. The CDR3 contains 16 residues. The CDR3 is CASSHGTGSFPYEQYF. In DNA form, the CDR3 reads TGTGCCAGCAGCCATGGGACAGGTTCTTTTCCCTACGAGCAGTACTTC.

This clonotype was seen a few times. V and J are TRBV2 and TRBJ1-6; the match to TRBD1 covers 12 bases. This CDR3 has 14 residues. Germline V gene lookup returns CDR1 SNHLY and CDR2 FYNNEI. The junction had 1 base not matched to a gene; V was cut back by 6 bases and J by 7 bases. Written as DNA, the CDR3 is TGTGCCAGCAGCGGGACAGGGGGCAATTCACCCCTCCACTTT. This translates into CASSGTGGNSPLHF.

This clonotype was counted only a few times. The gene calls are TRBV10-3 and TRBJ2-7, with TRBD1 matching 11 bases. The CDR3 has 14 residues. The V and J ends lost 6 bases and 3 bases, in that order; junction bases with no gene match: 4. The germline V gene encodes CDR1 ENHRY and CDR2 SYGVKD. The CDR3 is CAISPGTGGYEQYF. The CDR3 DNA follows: TGTGCCATCAGCCCCGGGACAGGGGGCTACGAGCAGTACTTC.

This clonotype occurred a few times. CDR3 sequence: CASSEDPGTSFDEQYF. CDR3 DNA: TGTGCCAGCAGCGAGGACCCCGGGACTAGCTTCGACGAGCAGTACTTC. The chain recombines TRBV9 with TRBJ2-7; 9 positions agree with TRBD2. The V and J ends lost 3 bases and 5 bases, in that order; junction bases with no gene match: 12. In germline, CDR1 is SGDLS, CDR2 YYNGEE. The CDR3 extends over 16 amino acids.

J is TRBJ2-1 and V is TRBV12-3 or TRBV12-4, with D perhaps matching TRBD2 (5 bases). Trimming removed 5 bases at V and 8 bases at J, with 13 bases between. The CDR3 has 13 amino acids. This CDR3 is CASSPLEDDEQFF. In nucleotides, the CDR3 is TGTGCCAGCAGTCCTTTGGAGGACGATGAGCAGTTCTTC.